This TCR beta chain appears in the sequencing data of a study of CD8+CD57+ T cells in acquired aplastic anemia. Investigators profiled TCR beta VDJ and CDR3 from genomic DNA template. One entry per CDR3 protein results from TCRdb running MiXCR on the reads. The sample includes fewer than 200,000 distinct CDR3 sequences, around 50% of them seen just once. Patients chosen for sequencing had shown CD8+CD57+ cell expansion by flow cytometry. The CDR3 totals 16 residues. The germline gives CDR1 SGHTA, CDR2 FQGTGA. The V end lost 5 bases, the J end lost 0 bases, and 16 bases lay between the germline ends. This clonotype was found many times.

The gene calls are TRBV7-3 and TRBJ1-1; D may be TRBD1 (5 bases). The receptor was isolated from a human donor with aplastic anemia. The sample was sorted CD4+, CD8+, or CD8+CD57+ T cells (not recorded which) from PBMCs. The CDR3 bases are TGTGCCAGCAGCATGCGGGCCCGAGGGGTGAACACTGAAGCTTTCTTT. Translating gives CASSMRARGVNTEAFF.